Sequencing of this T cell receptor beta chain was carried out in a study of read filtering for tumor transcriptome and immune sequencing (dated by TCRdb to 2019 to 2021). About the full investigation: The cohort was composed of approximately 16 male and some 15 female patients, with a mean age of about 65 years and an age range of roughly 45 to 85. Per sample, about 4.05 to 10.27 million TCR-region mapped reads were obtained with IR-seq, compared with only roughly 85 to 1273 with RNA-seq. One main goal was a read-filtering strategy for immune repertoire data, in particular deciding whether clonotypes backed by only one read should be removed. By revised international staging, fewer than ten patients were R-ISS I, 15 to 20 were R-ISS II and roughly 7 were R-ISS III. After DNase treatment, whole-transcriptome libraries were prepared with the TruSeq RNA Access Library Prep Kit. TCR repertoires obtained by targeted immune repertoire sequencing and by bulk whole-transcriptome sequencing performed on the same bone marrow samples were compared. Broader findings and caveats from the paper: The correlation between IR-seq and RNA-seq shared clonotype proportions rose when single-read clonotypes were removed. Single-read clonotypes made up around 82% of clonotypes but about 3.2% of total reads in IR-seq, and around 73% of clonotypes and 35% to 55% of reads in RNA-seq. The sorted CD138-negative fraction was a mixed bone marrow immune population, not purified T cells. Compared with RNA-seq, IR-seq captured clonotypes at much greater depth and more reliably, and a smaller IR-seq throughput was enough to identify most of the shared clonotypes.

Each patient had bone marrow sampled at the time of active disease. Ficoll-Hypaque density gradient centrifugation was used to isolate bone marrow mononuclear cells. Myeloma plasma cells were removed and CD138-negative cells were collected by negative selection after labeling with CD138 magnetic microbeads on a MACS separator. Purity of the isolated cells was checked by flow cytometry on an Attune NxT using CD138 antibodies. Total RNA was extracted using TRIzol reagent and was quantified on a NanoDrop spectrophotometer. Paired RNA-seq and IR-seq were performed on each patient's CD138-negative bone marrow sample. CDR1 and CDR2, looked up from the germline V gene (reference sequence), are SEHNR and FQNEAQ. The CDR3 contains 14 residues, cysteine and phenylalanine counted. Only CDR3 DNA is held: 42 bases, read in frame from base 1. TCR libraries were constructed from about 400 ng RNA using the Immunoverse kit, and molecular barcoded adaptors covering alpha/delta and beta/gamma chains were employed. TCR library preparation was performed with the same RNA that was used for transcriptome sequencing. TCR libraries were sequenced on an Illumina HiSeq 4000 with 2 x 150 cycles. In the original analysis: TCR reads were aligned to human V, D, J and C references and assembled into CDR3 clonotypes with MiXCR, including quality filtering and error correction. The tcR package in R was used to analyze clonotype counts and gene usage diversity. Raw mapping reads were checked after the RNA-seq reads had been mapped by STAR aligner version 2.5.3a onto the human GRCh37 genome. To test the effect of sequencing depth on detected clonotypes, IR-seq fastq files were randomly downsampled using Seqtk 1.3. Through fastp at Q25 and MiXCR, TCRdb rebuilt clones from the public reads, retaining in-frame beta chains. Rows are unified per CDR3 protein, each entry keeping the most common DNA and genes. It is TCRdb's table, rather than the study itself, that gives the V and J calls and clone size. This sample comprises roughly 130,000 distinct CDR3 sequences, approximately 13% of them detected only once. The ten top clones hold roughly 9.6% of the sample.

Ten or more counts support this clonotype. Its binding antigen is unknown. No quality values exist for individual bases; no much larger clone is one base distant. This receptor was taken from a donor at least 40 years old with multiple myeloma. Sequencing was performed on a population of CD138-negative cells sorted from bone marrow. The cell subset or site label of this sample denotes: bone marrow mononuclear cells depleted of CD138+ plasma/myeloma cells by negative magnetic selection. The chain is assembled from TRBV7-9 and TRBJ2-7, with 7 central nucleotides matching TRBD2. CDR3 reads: CAGGVDRSSYEQYF. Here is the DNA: TGTGCGGGGGGGGTGGATCGAAGCTCCTACGAGCAGTACTTC.